The next 22 T cell receptor beta chains were all read from a single sample in a study of identical twins. TCRdb re-called the 5' RACE reads with MiXCR, one entry per CDR3 protein. The data hold approximately 620,000 distinct CDR3 sequences, with around 8.6% observed a single time. These same records also appear under a second study, on yellow fever vaccine responses in identical twins.

Sequenced sample: PBMCs. The receptors here all came from a woman between 18 and 29 years old in good health.

At least ten counts were recorded for this clonotype. The J gene is TRBJ1-1, the V gene TRBV6-1; 9 bases fit TRBD1. The CDR3 sequence is 14 residues long. Per the germline V gene, CDR1 is MNHNS and CDR2 is SASEGT. With 5 bases clipped from V and 0 bases from J, the junction kept 1 base outside the gene matches. The CDR3, as DNA: TGTGCCAGCAGTCGGACAGGGGTGAACACTGAAGCTTTCTTT. Amino acids: CASSRTGVNTEAFF.

The chain combines TRBV7-9 with TRBJ2-1, with 8 bases fitting TRBD2. Per the germline V gene, CDR1 is SEHNR and CDR2 is FQNEAQ (reference sequence). Trimming took 1 base from V and 7 from J; bases not matched to a gene: 12. This CDR3 is 17 amino acids long. CDR3 region: CASSLGRLAGALNEQFF. The CDR3 DNA is TGTGCCAGCAGCTTAGGGAGGCTAGCGGGTGCTCTTAATGAGCAGTTCTTC.

This clonotype was detected a few times. The chain recombines TRBV3-1 with TRBJ2-6; D is uncertain. Trimming removed 3 bases at V and 0 bases at J, with 9 bases between. Germline V gene lookup returns CDR1 LGHDT and CDR2 YNNKEL (reference sequence). The CDR3 spans 16 residues. The CDR3 DNA reads TGTGCCAGCAGCCATCGGCCTAGCTCTGGGGCCAACGTCCTGACTTTC. It yields the protein CASSHRPSSGANVLTF.

The chain is built from TRBV29-1 and TRBJ1-2, with no clear D. Germline V lookup: CDR1 SQVTM, CDR2 ANQGSEA. The CDR3 sequence is 11 residues long. Between the trimmed V and J ends, which lost 3 bases and 5 bases, there was a span of 7 bases. The DNA for the CDR3 is TGCAGCGTTGAGATCCGGTATGGCTACACCTTC. This translates into CSVEIRYGYTF.

The J gene is TRBJ2-7, the V gene TRBV28; 8 bases line up with TRBD1. In germline, CDR1 is MDHEN, CDR2 SYDVKM. J was trimmed by 2 bases and V by 5 bases; bases with no gene match: 8. This CDR3 contains 15 residues. Here the CDR3 reads CASSPTGQGAYEQYF. In DNA form, the CDR3 reads TGTGCCAGCAGTCCCACTGGACAGGGAGCCTACGAGCAGTACTTC.

This clonotype has only a few counts. CDR3 protein: CASSLLGAGKDTDTQYF. In DNA, the CDR3 is TGTGCCAGCAGCCTCCTGGGGGCGGGGAAGGACACAGATACGCAGTATTTT. The V and J genes are TRBV9 and TRBJ2-3; perhaps D is TRBD1 or TRBD2 (6 bases each). Germline loops: CDR1 SGDLS, CDR2 YYNGEE. V lost 4 bases and J 2 bases, leaving 20 bases between the germline ends. The CDR3 runs 17 residues. The variable domain in full, completed from reference TRBV9 and TRBJ2-3, reads DSGVTQTPKHLITATGQRVTLRCSPRSGDLSVYWYQQSLDQGLQFLIQYYNGEERAKGNILERFSAQQFPDLHSELNLSSLELGDSALYFCASSLLGAGKDTDTQYFGPGTRLTVL.

The chain couples TRBV7-9 to TRBJ2-7, with 9 bases identical to TRBD1. Germline V CDR1 and CDR2: SEHNR, FQNEAQ (reference sequence). V lost 4 bases and J lost 3; bases outside the gene matches: 10. The CDR3 runs to 16 residues. In nucleotides, the CDR3 is TGTGCCAGCAGCTCCAACCCCGGGACAGGGAACTACGAGCAGTACTTC. Its translation: CASSSNPGTGNYEQYF. Together with reference TRBV7-9 and TRBJ2-7, the CDR3 gives the full variable domain: DTGVSQNPRHKITKRGQNVTFRCDPISEHNRLYWYRQTLGQGPEFLTYFQNEAQLEKSRLLSDRFSAERPKGSFSTLEIQRTEQGDSAMYLCASSSNPGTGNYEQYFGPGTRLTVT.

The V call is TRBV7-9, the J call TRBJ2-7; 10 positions agree with TRBD2. CDR1 is SEHNR, CDR2 FQNEAQ, per germline (reference sequence). The CDR3 sequence is 16 residues long. V lost 4 bases to trimming and J lost 2 bases; unmatched junction nucleotides: 8. The CDR3 DNA is TGTGCCAGCAGCTCTGGACTAGCGGAAAGTACCTACGAGCAGTACTTC. Protein sequence: CASSSGLAESTYEQYF.

There are a few counts of this clonotype. V gene TRBV7-3 combines with J gene TRBJ2-2; 11 positions match TRBD2. The germline CDR1 and CDR2 sequences are SGHTA and FQGTGA. The CDR3 consists of 14 residues. V shed 6 bases, J shed 6 bases, and the junction held 3 bases outside the gene matches. CDR3 amino acids: CASRASGGSGELFF. In nucleotides, the CDR3 is TGTGCCAGCAGGGCTAGCGGGGGGTCCGGGGAGCTGTTTTTT.

Written as DNA, the CDR3 is TGTGCCAGCAGATCACTAGCGGGAGTACGGGAGACCCAGTACTTC. This sequence encodes CASRSLAGVRETQYF. The chain employs TRBV6-1 and TRBJ2-5; TRBD2 agrees at 11 bases. CDR3 length: 15 residues. CDR1 MNHNS and CDR2 SASEGT come from the germline V gene. The V and J ends lost 6 bases and 5 bases, in that order; junction bases with no gene match: 8.

This clonotype was counted ten times or more. The gene calls are TRBV5-1 and TRBJ1-2; possible D gene TRBD1, 5 bases. Germline lookup yields CDR1 SGHRS and CDR2 YFSETQ. The CDR3 consists of 13 residues. The germline V and J ends were trimmed by 3 bases and 4 bases, with 10 bases remaining between them. CDR3 in DNA: TGCGCCAGCAGCTCGGGACTCCTCTATGGCTACACCTTC. It yields the protein CASSSGLLYGYTF.

This clonotype has just a few counts. The CDR3 reads CATSLTGGSSPLHF. CDR3 in DNA: TGTGCCACCAGCTTGACAGGGGGCAGTTCACCCCTCCACTTT. The chain employs TRBV15 and TRBJ1-6; TRBD1 agrees at 10 bases. V shed 5 bases, J shed 9 bases, and the junction held 4 bases outside the gene matches. This CDR3 contains 14 residues. Germline V gene lookup returns CDR1 LNHNV and CDR2 YYDKDF (reference sequence).

This clonotype turned up a few times. The chain carries TRBV27 and TRBJ2-1, with 7 bases that match TRBD1. The J segment lost 4 bases and the V segment lost 8 bases, leaving 8 bases of the junction unmatched. CDR3 length equals 14 residues. Germline loops: CDR1 MNHEY, CDR2 SMNVEV (reference sequence). The CDR3 sequence: CASQNRGGYNEQFF. CDR3 nucleotides: TGTGCCAGCCAAAACAGGGGTGGATACAATGAGCAGTTCTTC.

This sequence joins TRBV28 and TRBJ2-7, with D perhaps being TRBD1 or TRBD2 (5 bases each). Trimming pared 7 bases from V and 4 bases from J, leaving 14 bases between. This CDR3 is 13 amino acids long. CDR1 and CDR2 (germline): MDHEN, SYDVKM. The CDR3 DNA reads TGTGCCAGCACCGAGGGACCGAGTTACGAGCAGTACTTC. It encodes CASTEGPSYEQYF.

In its sample, this clonotype was seen many times. This chain joins TRBV12-3 or TRBV12-4 and TRBJ2-7; D is unclear. The V gene lost 2 bases and the J gene lost 0 bases, with 5 bases spanning the gap. The CDR3 spans 13 residues. The CDR3 sequence: CASSLSASYEQYF. The CDR3, as DNA: TGTGCCAGCAGTTTAAGCGCCTCCTACGAGCAGTACTTC.

The J gene is TRBJ2-7, the V gene TRBV27, with TRBD1 identical over 8 bases. Germline V gene data show CDR1 as MNHEY and CDR2 as SMNVEV (reference sequence). This CDR3 has 13 residues. Germline trimming cut 6 bases from V and 3 bases from J; bases unmatched to any gene: 4. The CDR3 region has the DNA TGTGCCAGCAGCTGGGACAGGAACTACGAGCAGTACTTC. Translating it yields CASSWDRNYEQYF.

This chain uses TRBV6-1 with TRBJ2-1; D gene uncertain. Germline CDR1 MNHNS, CDR2 SASEGT. This CDR3 is built from 13 residues. The V gene lost 6 bases and the J gene lost 7 bases, with 13 bases spanning the gap. The CDR3 DNA reads TGTGCCAGCAGAGGGCCCGATAAGAATGAGCAGTTCTTC. Protein product: CASRGPDKNEQFF.

This chain joins TRBV19 and TRBJ2-5; D is perhaps TRBD1 (5 bases). Trimming took 7 bases from V and 5 from J, leaving 14 bases between them. CDR1 LNHDA and CDR2 SQIVND come from the germline V gene (reference sequence). The CDR3 covers 13 residues. This CDR3 reads CASIDWGEETQYF. The CDR3 coding sequence is TGTGCCAGTATCGACTGGGGCGAGGAGACCCAGTACTTC.

CDR3 sequence: CASSPTRPVNTQYF. CDR3 sequence (DNA): TGTGCCAGCAGTCCTACCAGGCCGGTCAATACGCAGTATTTT. The V call is TRBV27, the J call TRBJ2-3; D is ambiguous. CDR3 length: 14 amino acids. Trimming left V 5 bases short and J 7 bases short, with 16 bases between. The germline CDR1 and CDR2 sequences are MNHEY and SMNVEV (reference sequence).

This clonotype was picked up many times. This chain's CDR3 is CASSANRDTPQPQHF. As DNA, the CDR3 is TGCGCCAGCAGCGCCAACCGGGACACCCCTCAGCCCCAGCATTTT. The J gene is TRBJ1-5, the V gene TRBV4-3; TRBD1 is a possible D gene (6 bases). The CDR3 runs 15 residues. Germline V gene data show CDR1 as LGHNA and CDR2 as YSLEER. V gave up 5 bases and J gave up 6 bases, with 17 bases separating them.

Ten or more counts support this clonotype. This rearrangement joins TRBV12-3 or TRBV12-4 to TRBJ1-5; a possible D gene is TRBD1 (5 bases). CDR3 size: 14 residues. Deletions cut 7 bases from V and 5 bases from J, with 15 bases between. CDR3 sequence reads: CASKQSGGDQPQHF. In DNA, the CDR3 is TGTGCCAGCAAACAATCCGGAGGGGATCAGCCCCAGCATTTT.

This clonotype was detected only a few times. The chain employs TRBV5-1 and TRBJ2-3; 10 nucleotides match TRBD2. Germline trimming cut 0 bases from V and 2 bases from J; bases unmatched to any gene: 9. Germline loops: CDR1 SGHRS, CDR2 YFSETQ. The CDR3 has 18 amino acids. The CDR3 DNA sequence: TGCGCCAGCAGCTTGGAAAGCGGGGGGGCAGACAACACAGATACGCAGTATTTT. It translates to CASSLESGGADNTDTQYF.